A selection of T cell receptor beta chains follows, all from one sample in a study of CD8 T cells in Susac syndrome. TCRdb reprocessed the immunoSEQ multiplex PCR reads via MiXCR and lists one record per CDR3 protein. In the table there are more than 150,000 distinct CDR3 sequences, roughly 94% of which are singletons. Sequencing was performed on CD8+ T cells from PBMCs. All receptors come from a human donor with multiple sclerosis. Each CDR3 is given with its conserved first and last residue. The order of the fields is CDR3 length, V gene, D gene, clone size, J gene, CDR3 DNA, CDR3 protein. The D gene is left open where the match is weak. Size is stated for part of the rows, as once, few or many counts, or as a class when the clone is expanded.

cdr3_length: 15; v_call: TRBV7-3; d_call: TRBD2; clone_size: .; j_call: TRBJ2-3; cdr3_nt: TGTGCCAGCAGCTTTGGCGGGGGGGCTCAAGATACGCAGTATTTT; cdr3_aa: CASSFGGGAQDTQYF
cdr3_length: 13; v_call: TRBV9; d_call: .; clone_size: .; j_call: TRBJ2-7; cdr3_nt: TGTGCCAGCAGCGTAGACAGTAGCTACAAGCAGTACTTC; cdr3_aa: CASSVDSSYKQYF
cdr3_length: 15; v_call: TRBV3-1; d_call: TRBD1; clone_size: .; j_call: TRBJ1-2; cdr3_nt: TGTGCCAGCAGCCAAGACAGGGGGCGCTTGTACGGCTACACCTTC; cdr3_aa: CASSQDRGRLYGYTF
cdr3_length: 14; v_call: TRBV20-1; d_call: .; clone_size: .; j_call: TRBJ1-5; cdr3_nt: TGCAGTGCTAGAGATCGAGCGGGAGGTCAGCCCCAGCATTTT; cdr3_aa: CSARDRAGGQPQHF
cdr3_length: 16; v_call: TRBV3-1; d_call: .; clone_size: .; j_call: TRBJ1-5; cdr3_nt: TGTGCCAGCAGCCAAGAGACGGGACGGCGCAATCAGCCCCAGCATTTT; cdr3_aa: CASSQETGRRNQPQHF
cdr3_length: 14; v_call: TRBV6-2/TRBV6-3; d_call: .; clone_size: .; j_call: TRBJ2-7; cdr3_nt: TGTGCCAGCAGTTACGGACAGGAGGGCGTGGAGCAGTACTTC; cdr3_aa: CASSYGQEGVEQYF
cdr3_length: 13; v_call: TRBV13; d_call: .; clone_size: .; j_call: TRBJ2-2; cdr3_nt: TGTGCCAGCAGCTTAGGAGCGGGCGGGGAGCTGTTTTTT; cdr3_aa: CASSLGAGGELFF
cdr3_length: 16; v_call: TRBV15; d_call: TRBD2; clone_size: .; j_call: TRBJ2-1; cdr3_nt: TGTGCCACCAGCCCTCGGGGGTCTAGCGGGTACAATGAGCAGTTCTTC; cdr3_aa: CATSPRGSSGYNEQFF
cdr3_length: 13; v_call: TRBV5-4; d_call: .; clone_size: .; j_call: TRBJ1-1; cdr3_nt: TGTGCCAGCAGCGGCAGGGGGAACACTGAAGCTTTCTTT; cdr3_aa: CASSGRGNTEAFF
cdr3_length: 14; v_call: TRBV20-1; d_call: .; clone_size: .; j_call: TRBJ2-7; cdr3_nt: TGCAGTGCTAGAGACAATGACCTCCCCTACGAGCAGTACTTC; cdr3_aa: CSARDNDLPYEQYF
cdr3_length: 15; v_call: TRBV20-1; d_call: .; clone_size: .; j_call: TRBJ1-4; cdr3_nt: TGCAGTGCTAGAGGCCTTACGGGGACTAATGAAAAACTGTTTTTT; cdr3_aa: CSARGLTGTNEKLFF
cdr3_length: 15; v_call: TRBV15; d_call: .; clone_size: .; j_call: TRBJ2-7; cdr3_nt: TGTGCCACCAGCAGAGCAGGCAGGGGTCTCTACGAGCAGTACTTC; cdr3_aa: CATSRAGRGLYEQYF
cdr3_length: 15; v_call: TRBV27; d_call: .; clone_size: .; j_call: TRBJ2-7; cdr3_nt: TGTGCCAGCAGTGAGGCCGGTTGGGGGCTCTACGAGCAGTACTTC; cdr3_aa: CASSEAGWGLYEQYF
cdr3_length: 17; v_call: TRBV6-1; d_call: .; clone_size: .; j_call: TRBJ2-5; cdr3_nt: TGTGCCAGCAGTGAAGCGCGGCGGGGGCAGGGGCGAGAGACCCAGTACTTC; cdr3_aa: CASSEARRGQGRETQYF
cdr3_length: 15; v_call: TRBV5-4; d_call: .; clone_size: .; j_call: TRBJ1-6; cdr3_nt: TGTGCCAGCAGCCATAATACAGGTGCGAATTCACCCCTCCACTTT; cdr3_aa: CASSHNTGANSPLHF
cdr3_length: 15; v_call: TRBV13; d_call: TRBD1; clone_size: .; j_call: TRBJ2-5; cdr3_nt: TGTGCCAGCAGCTTAGGGGCCAGGGGGCAAGAGACCCAGTACTTC; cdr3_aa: CASSLGARGQETQYF
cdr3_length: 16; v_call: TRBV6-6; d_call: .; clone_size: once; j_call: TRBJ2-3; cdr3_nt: TGTGCCAGCGGCGAACGGGGGCGGTCTAGCACAGATACGCAGTATTTT; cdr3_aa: CASGERGRSSTDTQYF
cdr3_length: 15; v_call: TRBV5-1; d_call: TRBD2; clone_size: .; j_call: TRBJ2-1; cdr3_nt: TGCGCCAGCAGCTTGGGGCGGGGGGCTTACAATGAGCAGTTCTTC; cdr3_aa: CASSLGRGAYNEQFF
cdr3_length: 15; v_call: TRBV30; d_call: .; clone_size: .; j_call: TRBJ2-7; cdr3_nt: TGTGCCTGGAGTATAGCAGGTCTAAGCTCCTACGAGCAGTACTTC; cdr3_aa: CAWSIAGLSSYEQYF
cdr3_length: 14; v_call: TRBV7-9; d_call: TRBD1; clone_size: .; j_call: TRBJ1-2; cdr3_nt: TGTGCCAGCAGCCAGTCGACAGGGAACTATGGCTACACCTTC; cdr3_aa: CASSQSTGNYGYTF
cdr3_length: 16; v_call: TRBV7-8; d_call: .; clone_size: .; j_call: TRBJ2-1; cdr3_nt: TGTGCCAGCAGCCTACCAGCTCGTAGCTCCTACAATGAGCAGTTCTTC; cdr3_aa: CASSLPARSSYNEQFF
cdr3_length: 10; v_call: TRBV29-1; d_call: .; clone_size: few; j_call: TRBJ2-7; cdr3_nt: TGCAGCGTTGGGGGGAGCGAGCAGTACTTC; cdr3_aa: CSVGGSEQYF
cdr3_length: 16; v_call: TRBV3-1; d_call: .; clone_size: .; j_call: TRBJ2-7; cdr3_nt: TGTGCCAGCAGCCAAGCTCTGACGGTACCATCCTACGAGCAGTACTTC; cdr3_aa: CASSQALTVPSYEQYF
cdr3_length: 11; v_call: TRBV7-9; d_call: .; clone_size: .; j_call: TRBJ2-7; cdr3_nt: TGTGCCAGCAGTCCCTCCTGGGAGCAGTACTTC; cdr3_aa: CASSPSWEQYF
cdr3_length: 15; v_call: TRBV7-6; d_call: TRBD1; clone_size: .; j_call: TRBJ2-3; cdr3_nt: TGTGCCAGCAGCCCACGAGGACAGGGCATAGATACGCAGTATTTT; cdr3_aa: CASSPRGQGIDTQYF
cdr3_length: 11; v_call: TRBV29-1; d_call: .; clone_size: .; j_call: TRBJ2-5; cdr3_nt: TGCAGCGTTGTTCATGAGGGGGCCCAGTACTTC; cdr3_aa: CSVVHEGAQYF
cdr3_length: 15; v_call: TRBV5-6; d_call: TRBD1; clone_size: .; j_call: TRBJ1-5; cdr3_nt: TGTGCCAGCAGCTTGGGGACAGGGGTGGGTCAGCCCCAGCATTTT; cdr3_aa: CASSLGTGVGQPQHF
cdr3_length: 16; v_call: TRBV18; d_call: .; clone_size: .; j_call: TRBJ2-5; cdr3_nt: TGTGCCAGCTCACCCCAATCAACACGTGGGCAAGAGACCCAGTACTTC; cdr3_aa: CASSPQSTRGQETQYF
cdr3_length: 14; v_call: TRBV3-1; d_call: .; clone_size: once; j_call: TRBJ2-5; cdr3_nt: TGTGCCAGCAGCCACTCGGGACAACAAGAGACCCAGTACTTC; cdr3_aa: CASSHSGQQETQYF
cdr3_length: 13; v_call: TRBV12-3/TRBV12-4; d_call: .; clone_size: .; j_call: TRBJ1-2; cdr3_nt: TGTGCCAGCAGTTTTATAGCCATCGATGGCTACACCTTC; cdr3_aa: CASSFIAIDGYTF
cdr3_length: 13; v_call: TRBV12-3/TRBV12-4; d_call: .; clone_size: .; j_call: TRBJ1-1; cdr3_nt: TGTGCCAGCAGCCCATCTGTGAACACTGAAGCTTTCTTT; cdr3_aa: CASSPSVNTEAFF
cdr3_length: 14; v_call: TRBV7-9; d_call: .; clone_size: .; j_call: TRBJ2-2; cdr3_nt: TGTGCCAGCAGCTTGGAGACAGTCACCGGGGAGCTGTTTTTT; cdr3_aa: CASSLETVTGELFF
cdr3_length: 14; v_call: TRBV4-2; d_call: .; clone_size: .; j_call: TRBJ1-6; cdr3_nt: TGTGCCAGCAGCCAAGTGGCCTTAATTTCACCCCTCCACTTT; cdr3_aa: CASSQVALISPLHF
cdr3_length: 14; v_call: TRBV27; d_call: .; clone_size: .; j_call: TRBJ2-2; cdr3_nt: TGTGCCAGCAGCCCTGGGTCCTACACCGGGGAGCTGTTTTTT; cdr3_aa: CASSPGSYTGELFF
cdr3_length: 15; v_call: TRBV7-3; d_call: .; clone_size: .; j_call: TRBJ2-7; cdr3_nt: TGTGCCAGCAGCTTAAAACATGGTGGAGGTCGCGAGCAGTACTTC; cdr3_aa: CASSLKHGGGREQYF
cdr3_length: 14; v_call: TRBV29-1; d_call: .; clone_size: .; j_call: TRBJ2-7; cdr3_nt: TGCAGCGTCGGCCTGCCAGGGACCGCAGGGGAGCAGTACTTC; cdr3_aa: CSVGLPGTAGEQYF
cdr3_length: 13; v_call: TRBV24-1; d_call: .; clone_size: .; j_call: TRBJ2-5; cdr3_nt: TGTGCCACCAGTGATTTGCGACAAGAGACCCAGTACTTC; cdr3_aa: CATSDLRQETQYF
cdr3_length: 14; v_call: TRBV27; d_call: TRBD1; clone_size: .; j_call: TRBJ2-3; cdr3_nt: TGTGCCAGCAGTACGAGACAGGGGGGAGATACGCAGTATTTT; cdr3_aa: CASSTRQGGDTQYF
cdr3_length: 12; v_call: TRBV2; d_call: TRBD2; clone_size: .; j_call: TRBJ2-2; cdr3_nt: TGTGCCAGCAGCGGGAGGGCCGGGGAGCTGTTTTTT; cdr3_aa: CASSGRAGELFF
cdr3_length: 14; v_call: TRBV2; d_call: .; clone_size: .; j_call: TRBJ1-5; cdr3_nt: TGTGCCAGCAGACAGGGTGCCTCCGGTCAGCCCCAGCATTTT; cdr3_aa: CASRQGASGQPQHF
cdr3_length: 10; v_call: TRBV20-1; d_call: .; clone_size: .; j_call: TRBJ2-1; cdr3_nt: TGCAGTGCTGCTGTCGGGGTACAGTTCTTC; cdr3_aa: CSAAVGVQFF